This T cell receptor beta chain was sequenced during a study of cytomegalovirus exposure and HLA in healthy donors. Study findings and constraints: Specificity for CMV antigens was confirmed in vitro for a few of the CMV-associated chains. TCR beta V- and J-gene trimming was later associated with a missense DCLRE1C variant. Immune exposure information available was restricted to CMV serostatus.

The CDR3 spans 12 residues. Germline V gives CDR1 SGHVS, CDR2 FQNEAQ. Trimming pared 1 base from V and 6 bases from J, leaving 7 bases between. PCR amplification relied on 60 Vbeta primers (plus 13 Jbeta primers). Authors' methods: An analysis that came later counted some 81 million unique TCR beta chains, around 10 million shared. Sequenced by immunoSEQ multiplex PCR; TCRdb stores in-frame clones only, minus some. V and J calls and clone size are as listed in that table; D and trimming were resolved from the DNA. The table lists around 100,000 clones, more than 65% of them singletons. For this clone: The antigen is unknown.

The receptor's source is a woman under 30 in good health and CMV-seropositive. This chain connects TRBV7-8 to TRBJ2-7; a possible D gene is TRBD1 (6 bases). The sequenced sample was PBMCs. In nucleotides, the CDR3 is TGTGCCAGCAGCTTAGGGACAGTCGAGCAGTACTTC. It encodes CASSLGTVEQYF.